A single sample gave rise to the 20 T cell receptor beta chains below, sequenced in a study of resident and recirculating memory T cells in vitiligo. Sequenced by immunoSEQ multiplex PCR; TCRdb stores in-frame clones only, minus some. The sample shows tens of thousands of clones, about 92% of them seen only once. Sequenced sample: blood. The receptors were gathered from a male donor with vitiligo.

J is TRBJ1-2 and V is TRBV4-1; 8 bases line up with TRBD1. Losses at the gene ends were 4 bases for V and 2 bases for J; bases not matched to a gene: 6. The CDR3 spans 15 residues. CDR1 is MGHRA and CDR2 is YSYEKL in the germline V gene. CDR3 nucleotides: TGCGCCAGCAGCCGGAGGGACAGGATCAACTATGGCTACACCTTC. It specifies CASSRRDRINYGYTF.

The chain uses TRBV28 and TRBJ2-3; D may be TRBD2 (6 bases). The ends were cut back, 0 bases at V and 0 bases at J, with 16 bases in the middle. This CDR3 contains 18 residues. CDR1 and CDR2 from the germline V gene are MDHEN and SYDVKM. CDR3 sequence (DNA): TGTGCCAGCAGTTTATGGAGTTTTCGGGCGGGGAGCACAGATACGCAGTATTTT. It yields the protein CASSLWSFRAGSTDTQYF.

The chain carries TRBV7-9 and TRBJ1-2; D gene unclear. The CDR3 has 15 amino acids. The germline CDR1 and CDR2 sequences are SEHNR and FQNEAQ (reference sequence). Trimming removed 5 bases from V and 4 bases from J, with 17 bases in between. This CDR3 reads CASSPRFGGSYGYTF. CDR3 nucleotide sequence: TGTGCCAGCAGCCCCCGGTTCGGAGGGAGCTATGGCTACACCTTC.

The chain is built from TRBV13 and TRBJ2-3; 9 nucleotides line up with TRBD1. There are 15 residues in the CDR3. The V segment lost 3 bases and the J segment 1 base; nucleotides outside the gene matches: 2. From germline, CDR1 is PRHDT and CDR2 FYEKMQ (reference sequence). The CDR3 protein is CASSFRDRGTDTQYF. The CDR3 DNA reads TGTGCCAGCAGCTTCCGGGACAGGGGCACAGATACGCAGTATTTT.

V and J are TRBV2 and TRBJ1-1; D not resolved. Trimming removed 3 bases from V and 10 bases from J, with 18 bases in between. Germline CDR1 SNHLY, CDR2 FYNNEI. This CDR3 is built from 14 residues. CDR3 nucleotides: TGTGCCAGCAGTGACCCGTTGCTCTCTCTACTAGCTTTCTTT. The encoded protein is CASSDPLLSLLAFF. The whole variable domain, filled in from reference TRBV2 and TRBJ1-1, reads EPEVTQTPSHQVTQMGQEVILRCVPISNHLYFYWYRQILGQKVEFLVSFYNNEISEKSEIFDDQFSVERPDGSNFTLKIRSTKLEDSAMYFCASSDPLLSLLAFFGQGTRLTVV.

The chain links TRBV4-3 to TRBJ2-5; TRBD2 matches 14 bases. Germline assignment: CDR1 LGHNA and CDR2 YSLEER. Trimming took 1 base from V and 4 from J; bases not matched to a gene: 2. CDR3 length: 16 amino acids. Here the CDR3 DNA reads TGCGCCAGCAGCCAAGGACTAGCGGGAGGGGGAGAGACCCAGTACTTC. The encoded protein is CASSQGLAGGGETQYF.

The chain carries TRBV29-1 and TRBJ2-7; TRBD1 is a possible D gene (5 bases). Germline V CDR1 and CDR2: SQVTM, ANQGSEA. This CDR3 is built from 11 residues. V was trimmed by 5 bases and J by 1 base, leaving 6 bases between them. The CDR3 nucleotides are TGCAGCGTTAGACAGTCCTACGAGCAGTACTTC. It codes for CSVRQSYEQYF.

The rearrangement joins TRBV7-2 to TRBJ2-7; TRBD2 matches at 8 bases. Germline CDR1 reads SGHTA; CDR2 reads FQGNSA. V gave up 1 base and J gave up 7 bases; unmatched junction bases: 12. The length of the CDR3 is 16 residues. Written as DNA, the CDR3 is TGTGCCAGCAGCTTAGTAGGCCCGGCCCGCGGGGGGGAGCAGTACTTC. It encodes CASSLVGPARGGEQYF.

J is TRBJ2-1 and V is TRBV4-1, with a possible D match to TRBD2 (6 bases). V lost 4 bases to trimming and J lost 2 bases, with 18 bases between them. The CDR3 loop spans 17 amino acids. Germline V CDR1 and CDR2: MGHRA, YSYEKL. CDR3 residues: CASSPGAVVKTYNEQFF. In nucleotides, the CDR3 is TGCGCCAGCAGCCCGGGAGCGGTGGTAAAGACCTACAATGAGCAGTTCTTC.

The chain carries TRBV11-2 and TRBJ2-1, with D possibly TRBD2 on 5 matching bases. Trimming shortened V by 2 bases and J by 12 bases, and 20 bases separated the two germline ends. This CDR3 is 15 amino acids long. The germline gives CDR1 SGHAT, CDR2 FQNNGV. This CDR3 reads CASSLIGGWAVRQFF. CDR3 in DNA: TGTGCCAGCAGCTTAATCGGCGGGTGGGCCGTGAGGCAGTTCTTC.

The chain uses TRBV12-5 and TRBJ2-2, with 8 nucleotides matching TRBD2. J lost 4 bases, V lost 5 bases, and 9 bases had no gene match. The CDR3 contains 16 residues. The germline V gene encodes CDR1 LGHNT and CDR2 FRNRAP. The CDR3 region is CASGPMERESTGELFF. The CDR3 nucleotides are TGTGCTAGTGGTCCCATGGAGCGGGAGAGCACCGGGGAGCTGTTTTTT.

V usage is TRBV5-6 and J usage is TRBJ2-5, with TRBD2 matching over 7 bases. The germline V gene has CDR1 SGHDT and CDR2 YYEEEE. Germline trimming cut 4 bases from V and 1 base from J; bases unmatched to any gene: 7. This CDR3 has 15 amino acids. CDR3 residues: CASSGDLAVQETQYF. The CDR3 nucleotides read TGTGCCAGCAGCGGCGACCTAGCGGTCCAAGAGACCCAGTACTTC.

Only a few counts were recorded for this clone. The chain combines TRBV27 with TRBJ2-7, with D maybe TRBD1 (6 bases). V shed 5 bases and J shed 3 bases, with 14 bases lying between them. Germline V gene data show CDR1 as MNHEY and CDR2 as SMNVEV (reference sequence). There are 14 residues in the CDR3. The CDR3 coding sequence is TGTGCCAGCAGTCCCGACAGGAAGGGCTACGAGCAGTACTTC. It is translated as CASSPDRKGYEQYF.

The chain combines TRBV11-3 with TRBJ2-1; the match to TRBD2 covers 8 bases. In germline, CDR1 is SGHNT, CDR2 YENEEA. This CDR3 contains 15 residues. V lost 1 base and J lost 4; bases outside the gene matches: 3. The CDR3 DNA is TGTGCCAGCAGCTTAGGAGTAGCGGGGTACAATGAGCAGTTCTTC. This codes for CASSLGVAGYNEQFF.

There are a few counts of this clone. The chain carries TRBV4-3 and TRBJ1-1; D perhaps matches TRBD1 (6 bases). The V end lost 2 bases, the J end lost 5 bases, and 21 bases lay between the germline ends. Germline lookup yields CDR1 LGHNA and CDR2 YSLEER. The CDR3 runs 17 residues. DNA of the CDR3: TGCGCCAGCAGCCAATCCACGTTCCTAAAGGGGGAAACTGAAGCTTTCTTT. Translating gives CASSQSTFLKGETEAFF.

The chain uses TRBV7-2 and TRBJ2-7, with TRBD1 matching over 9 bases. Germline CDR1 and CDR2: SGHTA and FQGNSA. Trimming at V came to 5 bases and at J to 5 bases, leaving 10 bases not matched to a gene. The CDR3 runs 15 residues. The CDR3 reads CASSPNRGQFNEQYF. In DNA, the CDR3 is TGTGCCAGCAGCCCAAACAGGGGGCAATTTAACGAGCAGTACTTC.

The CDR3 sequence is CASSWRSTGAETQYF. The CDR3 nucleotides read TGTGCCAGCAGCTGGCGGTCAACAGGGGCAGAGACCCAGTACTTC. The chain has TRBV5-5 and TRBJ2-5; 7 bases agree with TRBD1. Trimming at V came to 3 bases and at J to 4 bases, leaving 9 bases not matched to a gene. The CDR3 loop spans 15 amino acids. CDR1 and CDR2 (germline): SGHKS, YYEKEE (reference sequence).

CDR3 protein: CASSQTGRTWETQYF. The CDR3 nucleotides read TGCGCCAGCAGCCAAACCGGGAGGACTTGGGAGACCCAGTACTTC. The chain joins TRBV4-1 to TRBJ2-5; 7 bases match TRBD2. CDR1 is MGHRA, CDR2 YSYEKL, per germline. The CDR3 is 15 amino acids. V lost 2 bases, J lost 5 bases, and 8 bases stayed unmatched.

The CDR3 nucleotides read TGCGCCAGCAGCTTGACGGGAAGCGGACGTGCGTATGAGCAGTTCTTC. Translating gives CASSLTGSGRAYEQFF. J is TRBJ2-1 and V is TRBV4-1; tentative D call: TRBD2 (5 bases). This CDR3 region has 16 residues. V was shortened by 5 bases and J by 8 bases, with 22 bases between the two germline ends. Germline CDR1 is MGHRA and CDR2 is YSYEKL.

The chain links TRBV11-1 to TRBJ2-2; 8 bases line up with TRBD2. With 5 bases clipped from V and 7 bases from J, the junction kept 9 bases outside the gene matches. CDR1 and CDR2 (germline): SGHAT, FQDESV (reference sequence). The CDR3 has 15 residues. The CDR3 region is CASSPIAGSVGELFF. In DNA form, the CDR3 reads TGTGCCAGCAGCCCGATAGCGGGATCGGTCGGGGAGCTGTTTTTT.